This T cell receptor beta chain was profiled in a study of cytomegalovirus exposure and HLA in healthy donors. Study-wide results and caveats: There were several of the most significant clusters that appeared linked to common viral pathogens in a later analysis. In an earlier analysis, most TCR beta V segments were productive about 90% or about 30% of the time.

It was with 60 Vbeta and 13 Jbeta primers that the PCR ran. Sequencing was performed with immunoSEQ multiplex PCR; in TCRdb, only in-frame clones are kept and a portion is missing. This repertoire shows some 150,000 clones, roughly 80% found once; its top ten account for 3% to 3.5%. To note about this clone: Antigen: not known.

The sequencing input was PBMCs. The receptor's source is a male donor in good health and CMV-seronegative.

CDR3 residues: CASSITQGGSSYNSPLHF. CDR3 bases: TGTGCCAGTAGTATCACTCAGGGTGGAAGCTCCTATAATTCACCCCTCCACTTT. The V and J genes are TRBV19 and TRBJ1-6, with D possibly being TRBD1 (5 bases). Trimming took 3 bases from V and 0 from J, leaving 15 bases between them. The CDR3 length is 18 residues. Germline V lookup: CDR1 LNHDA, CDR2 SQIVND (reference sequence).